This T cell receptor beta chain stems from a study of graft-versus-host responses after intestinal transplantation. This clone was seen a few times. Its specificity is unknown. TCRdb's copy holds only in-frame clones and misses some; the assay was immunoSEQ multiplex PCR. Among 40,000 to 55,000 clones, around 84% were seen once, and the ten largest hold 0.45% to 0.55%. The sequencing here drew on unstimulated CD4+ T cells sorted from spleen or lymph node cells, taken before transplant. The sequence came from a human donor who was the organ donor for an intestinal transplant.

The CDR3 is CASSGDRGARGYTF. The CDR3 DNA follows: TGTGCCAGCAGTGGGGACAGGGGCGCGAGAGGCTACACCTTC. The chain combines TRBV6-1 with TRBJ1-2; TRBD1 matches at 10 bases. Germline CDR1 MNHNS, CDR2 SASEGT. V shed 4 bases, J shed 8 bases, and the junction held 7 bases outside the gene matches. This CDR3 contains 14 residues.